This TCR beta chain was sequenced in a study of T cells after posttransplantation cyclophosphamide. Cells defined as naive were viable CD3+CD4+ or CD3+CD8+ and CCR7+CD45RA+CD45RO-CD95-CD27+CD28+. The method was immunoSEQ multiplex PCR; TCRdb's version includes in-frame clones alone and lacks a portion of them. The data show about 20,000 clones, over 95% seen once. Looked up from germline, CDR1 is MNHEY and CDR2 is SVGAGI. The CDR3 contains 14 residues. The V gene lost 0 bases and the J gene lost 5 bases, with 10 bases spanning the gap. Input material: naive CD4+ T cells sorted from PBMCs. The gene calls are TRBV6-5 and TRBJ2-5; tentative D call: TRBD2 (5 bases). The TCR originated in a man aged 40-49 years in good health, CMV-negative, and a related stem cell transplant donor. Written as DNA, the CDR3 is TGTGCCAGCAGTTACTCAGGACTGACGGAGACCCAGTACTTC. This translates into CASSYSGLTETQYF.